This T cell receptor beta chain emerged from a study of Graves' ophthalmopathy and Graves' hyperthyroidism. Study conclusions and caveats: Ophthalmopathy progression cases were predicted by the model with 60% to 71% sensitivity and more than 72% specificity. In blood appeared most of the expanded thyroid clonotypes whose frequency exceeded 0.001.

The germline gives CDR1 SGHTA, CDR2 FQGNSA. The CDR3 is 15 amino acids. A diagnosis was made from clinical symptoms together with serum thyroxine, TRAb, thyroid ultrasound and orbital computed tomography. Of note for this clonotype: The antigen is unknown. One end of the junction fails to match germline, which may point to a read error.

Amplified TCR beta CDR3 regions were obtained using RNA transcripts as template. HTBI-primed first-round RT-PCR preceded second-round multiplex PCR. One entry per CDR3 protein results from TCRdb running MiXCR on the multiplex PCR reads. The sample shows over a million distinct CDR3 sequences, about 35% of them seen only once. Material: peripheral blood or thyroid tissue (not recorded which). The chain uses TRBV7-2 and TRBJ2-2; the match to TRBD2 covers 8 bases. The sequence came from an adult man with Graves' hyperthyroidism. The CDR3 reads CASSLSGGDTGELLF. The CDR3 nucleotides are TGTGCCAGCAGCTTGAGCGGGGGCGACACCGGGGAGCTGCTTTTT.